The table lists the clone carrying this TCR beta chain with a few counts. Its antigen is currently unknown. The junction had 4 bases not matched to a gene; V was cut back by 2 bases and J by 0 bases. The CDR3 runs 15 residues. In germline, CDR1 is MNHNY, CDR2 SVGAGI (reference sequence). Each CDR3 protein is one row after TCRdb ran MiXCR on the reads. Among roughly 920,000 distinct CDR3 sequences listed, 25% to 40% were seen once. This specimen belongs to a study of T cell repertoires in cytomegalovirus infection. Turning to the study itself: Recently identified HLA-C-restricted CMV epitopes and well-studied HLA-B-restricted CMV epitopes were used by the study. Public TCR beta signatures marked donors with CMV infection and the matching HLA. General study points: The ex vivo response was dominated by HLA-C-restricted CMV-specific TCR beta clonotypes. Totalled public TCR beta family frequency picked out people who carried CMV plus the relevant HLA.

This receptor was identified in a human donor in good health (CMV status not recorded). Some clones in this sample may be carry-over from other donors' samples. This specimen was cultured CD8+ T cells from PBMCs, taken from culture after CMV antigen stimulation. The chain combines TRBV6-6 with TRBJ2-7, with TRBD2 identical over 7 bases. CDR3 region: CASSYPRGSSYEQYF. The CDR3 nucleotides are TGTGCCAGCAGTTACCCGCGGGGGAGCTCCTACGAGCAGTACTTC.